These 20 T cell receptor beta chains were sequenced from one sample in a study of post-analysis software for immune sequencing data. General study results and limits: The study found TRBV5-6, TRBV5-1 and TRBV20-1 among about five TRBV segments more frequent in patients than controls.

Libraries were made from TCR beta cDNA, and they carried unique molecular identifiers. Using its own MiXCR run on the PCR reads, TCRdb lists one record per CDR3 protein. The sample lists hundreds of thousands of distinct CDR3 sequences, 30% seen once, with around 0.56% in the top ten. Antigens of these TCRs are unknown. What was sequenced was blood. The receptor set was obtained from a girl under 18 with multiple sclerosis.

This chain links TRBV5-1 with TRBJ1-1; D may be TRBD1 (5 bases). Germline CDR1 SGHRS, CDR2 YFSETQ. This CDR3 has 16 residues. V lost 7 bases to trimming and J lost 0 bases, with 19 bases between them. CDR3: CASSQGTNEMNTEAFF. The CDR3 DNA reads TGCGCCAGCTCCCAGGGCACTAACGAAATGAACACTGAAGCTTTCTTT.

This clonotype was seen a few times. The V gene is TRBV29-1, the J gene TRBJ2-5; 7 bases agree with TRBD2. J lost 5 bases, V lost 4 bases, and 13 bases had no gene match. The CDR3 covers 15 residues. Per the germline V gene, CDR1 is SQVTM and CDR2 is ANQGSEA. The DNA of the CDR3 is TGCAGCGTTGGATGGCGTTCTAGCGGCGGGGAGACCCAGTACTTC. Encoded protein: CSVGWRSSGGETQYF.

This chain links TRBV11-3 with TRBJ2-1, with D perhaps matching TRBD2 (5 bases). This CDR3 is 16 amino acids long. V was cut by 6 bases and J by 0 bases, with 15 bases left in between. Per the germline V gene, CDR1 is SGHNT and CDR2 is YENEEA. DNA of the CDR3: TGTGCCAGCAGTCGCGATGAGCGGAGCTCCTACAATGAGCAGTTCTTC. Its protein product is CASSRDERSSYNEQFF.

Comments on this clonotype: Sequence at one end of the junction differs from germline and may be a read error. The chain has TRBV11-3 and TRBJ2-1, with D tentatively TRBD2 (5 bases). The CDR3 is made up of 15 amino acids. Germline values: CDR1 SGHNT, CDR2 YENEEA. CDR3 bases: TGTGCCAGCAGCTTAGCTGGGAGTCTGGGCAATAAGCAGTTCTTC. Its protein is CASSLAGSLGNKQFF.

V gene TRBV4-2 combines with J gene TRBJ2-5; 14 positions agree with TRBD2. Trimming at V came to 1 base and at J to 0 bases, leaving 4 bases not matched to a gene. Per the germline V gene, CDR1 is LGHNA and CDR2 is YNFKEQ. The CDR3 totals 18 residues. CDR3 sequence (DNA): TGTGCCAGCAGCCAAGCCGGGACTAGCGGGGGAAACCAAGAGACCCAGTACTTC. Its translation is CASSQAGTSGGNQETQYF.

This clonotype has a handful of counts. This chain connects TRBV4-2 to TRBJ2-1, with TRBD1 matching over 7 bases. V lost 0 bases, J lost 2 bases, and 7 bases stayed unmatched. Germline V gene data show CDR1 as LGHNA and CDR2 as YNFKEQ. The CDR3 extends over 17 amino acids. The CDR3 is CASSQELIGTAYNEQFF. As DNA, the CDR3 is TGTGCCAGCAGCCAAGAATTGATCGGGACAGCCTACAATGAGCAGTTCTTC.

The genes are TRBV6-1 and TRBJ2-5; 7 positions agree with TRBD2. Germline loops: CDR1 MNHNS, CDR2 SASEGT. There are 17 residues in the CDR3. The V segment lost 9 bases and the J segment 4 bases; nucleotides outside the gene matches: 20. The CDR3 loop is CASRPGLTFGVGETQYF. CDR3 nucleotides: TGTGCCAGTAGACCGGGACTAACCTTTGGTGTAGGAGAGACCCAGTACTTC.

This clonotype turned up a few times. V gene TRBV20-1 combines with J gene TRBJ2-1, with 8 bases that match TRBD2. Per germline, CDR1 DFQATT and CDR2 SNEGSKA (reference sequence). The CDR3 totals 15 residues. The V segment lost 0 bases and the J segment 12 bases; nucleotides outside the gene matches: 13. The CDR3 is CSAREATPGTSPQFF. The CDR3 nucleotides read TGCAGTGCTAGAGAGGCTACCCCCGGGACTAGTCCGCAGTTCTTC.

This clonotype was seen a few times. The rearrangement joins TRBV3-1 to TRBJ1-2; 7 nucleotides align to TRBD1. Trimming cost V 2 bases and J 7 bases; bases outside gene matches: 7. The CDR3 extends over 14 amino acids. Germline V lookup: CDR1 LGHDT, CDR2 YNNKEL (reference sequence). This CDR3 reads CASSQRRTGGGYTF. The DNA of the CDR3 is TGTGCCAGCAGCCAAAGAAGGACAGGTGGTGGCTACACCTTC.

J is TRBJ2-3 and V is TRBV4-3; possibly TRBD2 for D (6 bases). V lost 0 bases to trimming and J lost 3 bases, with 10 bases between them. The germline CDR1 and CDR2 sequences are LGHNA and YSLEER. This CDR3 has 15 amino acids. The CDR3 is CASSQDGLATDTQYF. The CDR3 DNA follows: TGCGCCAGCAGCCAAGATGGGCTAGCGACAGATACGCAGTATTTT.

The CDR3, as DNA: TGTGCCAGCAGCTCCAAGGGATCGTTCCTTGGAGAGACCCAGTACTTC. This translates into CASSSKGSFLGETQYF. The chain links TRBV7-9 to TRBJ2-5; D ambiguous. The V gene lost 4 bases and the J gene lost 4 bases, with 19 bases spanning the gap. Per the germline V gene, CDR1 is SEHNR and CDR2 is FQNEAQ (reference sequence). This CDR3 is 16 amino acids long.

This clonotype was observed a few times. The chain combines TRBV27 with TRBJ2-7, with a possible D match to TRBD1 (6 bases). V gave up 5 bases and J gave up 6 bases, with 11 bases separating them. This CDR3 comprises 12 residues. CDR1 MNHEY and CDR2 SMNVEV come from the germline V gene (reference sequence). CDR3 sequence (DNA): TGTGCCAGCAGTCCCGGCAGGGGCGAGCAGTACTTC. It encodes CASSPGRGEQYF.

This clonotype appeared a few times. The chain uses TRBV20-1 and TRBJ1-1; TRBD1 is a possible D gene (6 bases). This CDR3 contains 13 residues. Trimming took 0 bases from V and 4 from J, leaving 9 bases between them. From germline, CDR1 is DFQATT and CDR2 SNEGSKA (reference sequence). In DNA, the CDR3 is TGCAGTGCTAGAGAGGGGGCTACCACTGAAGCTTTCTTT. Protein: CSAREGATTEAFF.

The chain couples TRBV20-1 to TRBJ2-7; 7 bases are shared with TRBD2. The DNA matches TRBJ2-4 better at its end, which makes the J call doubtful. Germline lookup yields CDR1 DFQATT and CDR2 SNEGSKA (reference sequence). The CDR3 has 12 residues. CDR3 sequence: CSVPSGGYIQYF. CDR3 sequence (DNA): TGCAGTGTTCCCTCGGGGGGATACATTCAGTACTTC.

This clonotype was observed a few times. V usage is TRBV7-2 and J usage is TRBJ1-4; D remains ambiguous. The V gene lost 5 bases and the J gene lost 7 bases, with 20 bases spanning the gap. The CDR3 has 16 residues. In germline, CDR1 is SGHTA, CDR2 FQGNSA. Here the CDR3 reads CASSPYQAERAEKLFF. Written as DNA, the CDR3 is TGTGCCAGCAGCCCATACCAAGCAGAAAGGGCTGAAAAACTGTTTTTT. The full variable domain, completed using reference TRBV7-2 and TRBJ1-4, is GAGVSQSPSNKVTEKGKDVELRCDPISGHTALYWYRQSLGQGLEFLIYFQGNSAPDKSGLPSDRFSAERTGGSVSTLTIQRTQQEDSAVYLCASSPYQAERAEKLFFGSGTQLSVL.

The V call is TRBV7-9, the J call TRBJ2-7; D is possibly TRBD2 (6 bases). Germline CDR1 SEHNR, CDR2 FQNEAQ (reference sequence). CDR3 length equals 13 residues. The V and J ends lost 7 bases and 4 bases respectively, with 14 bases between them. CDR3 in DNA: TGTGCCAGCACCAAATCGGGGGATTACGAGCAGTACTTC. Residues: CASTKSGDYEQYF.

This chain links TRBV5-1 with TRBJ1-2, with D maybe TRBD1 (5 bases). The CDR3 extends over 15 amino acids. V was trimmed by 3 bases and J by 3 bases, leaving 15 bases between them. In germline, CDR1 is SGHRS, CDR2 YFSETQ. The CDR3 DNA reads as TGCGCCAGCAGCTCCGGGACGGATAAAGACTATGGCTACACCTTC. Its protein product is CASSSGTDKDYGYTF.

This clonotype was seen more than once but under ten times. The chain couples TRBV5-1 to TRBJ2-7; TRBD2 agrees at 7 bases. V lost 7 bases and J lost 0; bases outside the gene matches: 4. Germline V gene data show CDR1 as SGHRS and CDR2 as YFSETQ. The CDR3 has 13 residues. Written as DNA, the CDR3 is TGCGCCAGCCAGCGGGGTAGCTCCTACGAGCAGTACTTC. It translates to CASQRGSSYEQYF.

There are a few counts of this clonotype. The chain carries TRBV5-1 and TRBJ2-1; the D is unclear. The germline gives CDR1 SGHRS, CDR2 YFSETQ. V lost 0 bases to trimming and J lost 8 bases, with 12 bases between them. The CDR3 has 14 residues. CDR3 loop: CASSLALEVHEQFF. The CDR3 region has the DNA TGCGCCAGCAGCTTGGCCCTAGAGGTCCATGAGCAGTTCTTC.

The CDR3 is CSVTSIASYEQYF. For the CDR3, the DNA is TGCAGCGTCACTAGCATCGCCTCCTACGAGCAGTACTTC. The chain employs TRBV29-1 and TRBJ2-7; maybe TRBD2 (6 bases). The V end was cut by 6 bases, the J end by 0 bases, with 12 bases between. This CDR3 is 13 amino acids long. Germline V gene sequence: CDR1 SQVTM, CDR2 ANQGSEA.